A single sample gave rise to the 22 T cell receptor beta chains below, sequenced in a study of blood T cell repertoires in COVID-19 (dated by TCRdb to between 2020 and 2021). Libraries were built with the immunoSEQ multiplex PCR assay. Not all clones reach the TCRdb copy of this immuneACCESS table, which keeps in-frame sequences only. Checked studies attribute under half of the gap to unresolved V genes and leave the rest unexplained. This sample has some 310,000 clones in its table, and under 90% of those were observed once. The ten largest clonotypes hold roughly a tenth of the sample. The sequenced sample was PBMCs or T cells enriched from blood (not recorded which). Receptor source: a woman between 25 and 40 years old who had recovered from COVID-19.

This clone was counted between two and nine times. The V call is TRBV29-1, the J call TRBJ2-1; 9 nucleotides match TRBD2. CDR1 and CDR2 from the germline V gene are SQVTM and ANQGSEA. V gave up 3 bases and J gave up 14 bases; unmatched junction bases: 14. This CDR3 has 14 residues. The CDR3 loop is CSVEYASGITGEFF. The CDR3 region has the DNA TGCAGCGTTGAGTATGCTAGCGGGATAACTGGGGAGTTCTTC.

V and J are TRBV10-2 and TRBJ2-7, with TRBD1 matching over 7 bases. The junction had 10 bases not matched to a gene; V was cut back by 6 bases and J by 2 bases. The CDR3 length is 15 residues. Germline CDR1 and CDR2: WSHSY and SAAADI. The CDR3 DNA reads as TGCGCCAGCAGGATTACGACAGGGTTGACCTACGAGCAGTACTTC. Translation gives CASRITTGLTYEQYF.

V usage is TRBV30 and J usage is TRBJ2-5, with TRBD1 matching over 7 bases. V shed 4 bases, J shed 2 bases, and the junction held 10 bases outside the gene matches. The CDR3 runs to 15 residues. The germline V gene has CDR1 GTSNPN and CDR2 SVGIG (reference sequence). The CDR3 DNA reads TGTGCCTGGACAGGGATGCCGGGACAGCAAGAGACCCAGTACTTC. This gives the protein CAWTGMPGQQETQYF.

CDR3 region: CASSQNVEGQGGDTF. CDR3 bases: TGCGCCAGCAGCCAAAACGTCGAGGGACAGGGGGGGGACACCTTC. The chain joins TRBV4-3 to TRBJ1-2; TRBD1 agrees at 11 bases. The CDR3 length is 15 residues. Trimming removed 2 bases from V and 12 bases from J; junction bases left unmatched: 11. Germline V gives CDR1 LGHNA, CDR2 YSLEER.

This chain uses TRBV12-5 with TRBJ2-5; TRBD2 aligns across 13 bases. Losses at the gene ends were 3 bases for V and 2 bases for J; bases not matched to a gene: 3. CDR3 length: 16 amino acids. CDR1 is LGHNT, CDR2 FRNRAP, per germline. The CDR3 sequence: CASGLGTSGTQETQYF. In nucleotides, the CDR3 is TGTGCTAGTGGTTTAGGGACTAGCGGGACACAAGAGACCCAGTACTTC.

The DNA for the CDR3 is TGTGCCAGCAAAGAGGGCGCAAGGGCTGAAGCTTTCTTT. It translates to CASKEGARAEAFF. The rearrangement links TRBV7-2 to TRBJ1-1; no definite D call. Germline loops: CDR1 SGHTA, CDR2 FQGNSA. The CDR3 contains 13 residues. Trimming took off 7 bases at V and 6 bases at J, with 15 bases between the two ends. The variable domain in full, completed from reference TRBV7-2 and TRBJ1-1, reads GAGVSQSPSNKVTEKGKDVELRCDPISGHTALYWYRQSLGQGLEFLIYFQGNSAPDKSGLPSDRFSAERTGGSVSTLTIQRTQQEDSAVYLCASKEGARAEAFFGQGTRLTVV.

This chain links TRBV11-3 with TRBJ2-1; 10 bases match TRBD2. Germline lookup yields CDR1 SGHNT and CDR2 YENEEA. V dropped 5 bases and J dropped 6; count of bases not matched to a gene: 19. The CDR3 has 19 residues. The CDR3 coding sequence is TGTGCCAGCAGCCCCCCTTTTGGAGCGGGAGGGCCCATTGCCAATGAGCAGTTCTTC. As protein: CASSPPFGAGGPIANEQFF.

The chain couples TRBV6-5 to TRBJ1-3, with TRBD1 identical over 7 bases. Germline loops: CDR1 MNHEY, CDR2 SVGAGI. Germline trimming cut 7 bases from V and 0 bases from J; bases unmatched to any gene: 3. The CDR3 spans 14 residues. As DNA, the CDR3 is TGTGCCAGCAACCCAGGGGGCTCTGGAAACACCATATATTTT. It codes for CASNPGGSGNTIYF.

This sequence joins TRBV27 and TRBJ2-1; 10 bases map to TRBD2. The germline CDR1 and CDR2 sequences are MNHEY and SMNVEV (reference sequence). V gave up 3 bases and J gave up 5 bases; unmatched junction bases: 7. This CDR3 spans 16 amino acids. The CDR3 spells CASSFEREGRNNEQFF. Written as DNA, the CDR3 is TGTGCCAGCAGTTTCGAGCGGGAGGGGAGGAACAATGAGCAGTTCTTC.

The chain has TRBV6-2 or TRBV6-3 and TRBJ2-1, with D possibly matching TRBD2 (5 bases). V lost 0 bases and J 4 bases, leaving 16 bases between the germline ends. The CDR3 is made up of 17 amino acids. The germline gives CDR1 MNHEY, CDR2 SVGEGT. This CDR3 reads CASSYSPPSGIYNEQFF. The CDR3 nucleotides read TGTGCCAGCAGTTACTCTCCACCCAGCGGAATTTACAATGAGCAGTTCTTC.

The CDR3 nucleotides read TGTGCCAGCAGTTCGCTGACTAGCGGGAGGGCCCACGGGGAGCTGTTTTTT. It translates to CASSSLTSGRAHGELFF. The V and J genes are TRBV28 and TRBJ2-2; 14 nucleotides agree with TRBD2. This CDR3 comprises 17 residues. Germline V gene lookup returns CDR1 MDHEN and CDR2 SYDVKM. The V and J ends lost 4 bases and 7 bases, in that order; junction bases with no gene match: 8.

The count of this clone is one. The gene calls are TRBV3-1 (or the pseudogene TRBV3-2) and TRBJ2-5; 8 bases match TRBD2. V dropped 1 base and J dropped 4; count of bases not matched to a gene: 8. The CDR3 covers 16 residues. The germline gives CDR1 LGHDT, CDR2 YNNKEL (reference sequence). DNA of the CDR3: TGTGCCAGCAGCCAAGGTCGGCGCAGCGGGAGAGAGACCCAGTACTTC. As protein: CASSQGRRSGRETQYF.

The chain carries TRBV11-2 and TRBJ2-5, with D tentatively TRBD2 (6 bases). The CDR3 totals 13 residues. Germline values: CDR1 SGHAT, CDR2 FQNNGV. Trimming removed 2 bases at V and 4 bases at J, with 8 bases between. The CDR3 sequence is CASSLRGGETQYF. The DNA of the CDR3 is TGTGCCAGCAGCTTACGGGGAGGAGAGACCCAGTACTTC.

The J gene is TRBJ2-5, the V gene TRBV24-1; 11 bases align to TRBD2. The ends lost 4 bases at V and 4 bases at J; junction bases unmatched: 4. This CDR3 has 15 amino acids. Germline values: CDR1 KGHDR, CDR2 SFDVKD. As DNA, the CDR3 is TGTGCCACCAGTGAAGTAGCGGGAGGGGGAGAGACCCAGTACTTC. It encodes CATSEVAGGGETQYF.

This chain's CDR3 is CASRIRTGVGYTF. In nucleotides, the CDR3 is TGTGCCAGCAGAATTAGGACGGGGGTTGGCTACACCTTC. This rearrangement joins TRBV2 to TRBJ1-2; D is perhaps TRBD1 (5 bases). The V and J ends lost 6 bases and 7 bases respectively, with 15 bases between them. Per germline, CDR1 SNHLY and CDR2 FYNNEI. The length of the CDR3 is 13 residues.

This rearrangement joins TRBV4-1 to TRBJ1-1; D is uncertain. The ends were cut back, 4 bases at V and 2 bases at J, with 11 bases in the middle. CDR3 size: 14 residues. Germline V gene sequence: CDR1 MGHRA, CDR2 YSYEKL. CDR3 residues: CASSPGRENTEAFF. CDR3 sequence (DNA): TGCGCCAGCAGCCCAGGACGGGAAAACACTGAAGCTTTCTTT.

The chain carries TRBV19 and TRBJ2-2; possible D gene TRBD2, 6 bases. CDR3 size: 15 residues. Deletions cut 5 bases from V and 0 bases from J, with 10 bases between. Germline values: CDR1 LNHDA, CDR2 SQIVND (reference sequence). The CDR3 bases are TGTGCCAGTAGTCCCGGGGAGGCGAACACCGGGGAGCTGTTTTTT. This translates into CASSPGEANTGELFF.

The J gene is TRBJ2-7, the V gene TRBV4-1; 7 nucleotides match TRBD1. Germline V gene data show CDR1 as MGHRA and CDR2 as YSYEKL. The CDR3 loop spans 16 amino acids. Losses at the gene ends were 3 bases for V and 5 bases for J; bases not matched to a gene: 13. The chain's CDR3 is CASSHRRQGELHEQYF. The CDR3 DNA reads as TGCGCCAGCAGCCACCGACGACAGGGCGAACTCCACGAGCAGTACTTC.

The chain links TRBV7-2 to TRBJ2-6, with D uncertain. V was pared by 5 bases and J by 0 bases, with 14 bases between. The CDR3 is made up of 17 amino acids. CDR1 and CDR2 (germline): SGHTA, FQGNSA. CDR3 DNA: TGTGCCAGCAGCCCCCACGCTCAGAACTCTGGGGCCAACGTCCTGACTTTC. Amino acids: CASSPHAQNSGANVLTF.

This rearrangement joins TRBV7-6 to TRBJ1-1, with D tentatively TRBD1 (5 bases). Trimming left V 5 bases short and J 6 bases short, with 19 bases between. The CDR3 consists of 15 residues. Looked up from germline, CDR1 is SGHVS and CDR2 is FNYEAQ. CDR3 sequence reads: CASSPGPGPKAEAFF. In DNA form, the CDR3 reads TGTGCCAGCAGCCCAGGGCCGGGCCCCAAGGCTGAAGCTTTCTTT.

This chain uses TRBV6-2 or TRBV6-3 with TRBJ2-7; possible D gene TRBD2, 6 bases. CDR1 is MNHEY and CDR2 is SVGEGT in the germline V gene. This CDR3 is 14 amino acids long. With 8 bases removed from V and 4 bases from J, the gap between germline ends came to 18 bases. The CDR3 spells CASRSRREGYEQYF. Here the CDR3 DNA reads TGTGCCAGCCGTTCCCGGCGGGAAGGGTACGAGCAGTACTTC.

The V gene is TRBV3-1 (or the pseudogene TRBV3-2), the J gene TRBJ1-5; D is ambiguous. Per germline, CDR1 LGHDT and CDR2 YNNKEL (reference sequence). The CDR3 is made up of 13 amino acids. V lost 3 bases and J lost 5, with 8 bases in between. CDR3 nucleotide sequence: TGTGCCAGCAGCCAGGCGGGAGATCAGCCCCAGCATTTT. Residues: CASSQAGDQPQHF.